The 9 T cell receptor beta chains given below trace back to one sample, sequenced in a study of OX40 agonist ivuxolimab in advanced cancers. TCRdb's table, derived via immunoSEQ multiplex PCR, lists solely in-frame clones and lacks some. The sample lists some 60,000 clones, 90% to 95% occurring once. The sample in question was CD4+ or CD8+ T cells sorted from blood, obtained in a trial of the OX40 agonist ivuxolimab. The receptors were sampled from an adult with an advanced solid tumor such as melanoma, head and neck, liver or kidney cancer.

The chain couples TRBV7-8 to TRBJ2-7, with 9 bases matching TRBD2. Germline V gene data show CDR1 as SGHVS and CDR2 as FQNEAQ. The length of the CDR3 is 15 residues. Trimming removed 3 bases from V and 7 bases from J; junction bases left unmatched: 10. The CDR3 here is CASSLAGTSYWEQYF. In nucleotides, the CDR3 is TGTGCCAGCAGCTTGGCCGGGACTAGCTATTGGGAGCAGTACTTC.

The V call is TRBV9, the J call TRBJ1-2, with no clear D. With 2 bases removed from V and 7 bases from J, the gap between germline ends came to 9 bases. Germline V gene data show CDR1 as SGDLS and CDR2 as YYNGEE. CDR3 size: 12 residues. DNA of the CDR3: TGTGCCAGCAGCGTGGGTTTGAGTGGCTACACCTTC. This encodes CASSVGLSGYTF.

This sequence joins TRBV14 and TRBJ2-5; 7 positions agree with TRBD1. Germline V gene lookup returns CDR1 SGHDN and CDR2 FVKESK. The V segment lost 2 bases and the J segment 5 bases; nucleotides outside the gene matches: 5. There are 14 residues in the CDR3. The CDR3 here is CASSQLTGQETQYF. Here the CDR3 DNA reads TGTGCCAGCAGCCAACTGACGGGACAGGAGACCCAGTACTTC. Based on the CDR3 plus reference TRBV14 and TRBJ2-5, the full variable domain is EAGVTQFPSHSVIEKGQTVTLRCDPISGHDNLYWYRRVMGKEIKFLLHFVKESKQDESGMPNNRFLAERTGGTYSTLKVQPAELEDSGVYFCASSQLTGQETQYFGPGTRLLVL.

This clone was found once. The CDR3 region has the DNA TGTGCCAGCAGCTTAAACGCGGGAAAGTACGAGCAGTACTTC. Amino acid sequence: CASSLNAGKYEQYF. This chain joins TRBV7-3 and TRBJ2-7; the D gene is possibly TRBD2 (6 bases). This CDR3 is 14 amino acids long. V lost 1 base to trimming and J lost 4 bases, with 11 bases between them. Germline CDR1 reads SGHTA; CDR2 reads FQGTGA.

The J gene is TRBJ2-4, the V gene TRBV6-4, with no clear D. The CDR3 is 14 amino acids. Trimming took off 0 bases at V and 9 bases at J, with 12 bases between the two ends. CDR1 is MRHNA and CDR2 is SNTAGT in the germline V gene. CDR3 nucleotides: TGTGCCAGCAGTGACTCGGTCTCTTATATCATTCAGTACTTC. This translates into CASSDSVSYIIQYF.

V gene TRBV10-3 combines with J gene TRBJ2-7; 12 bases map to TRBD2. The CDR3 is 16 amino acids. Germline CDR1 reads ENHRY; CDR2 reads SYGVKD. J gave up 0 bases and V 7 bases, and 7 bases lay outside the gene matches. The CDR3 sequence is CAITAQTSGSSYEQYF. The CDR3 nucleotides read TGTGCCATCACCGCCCAGACTAGCGGGAGCTCCTACGAGCAGTACTTC.

The chain carries TRBV4-1 and TRBJ2-1, with 8 bases matching TRBD2. J gave up 3 bases and V 0 bases, and 10 bases lay outside the gene matches. CDR3 length: 18 residues. Germline V gene data show CDR1 as MGHRA and CDR2 as YSYEKL. This chain's CDR3 is CASSQDQFSGGDYNEQFF. CDR3 sequence (DNA): TGCGCCAGCAGCCAAGATCAGTTTTCGGGGGGGGACTACAATGAGCAGTTCTTC.

The chain combines TRBV7-2 with TRBJ1-5; possible D gene TRBD1, 6 bases. Germline CDR1 is SGHTA and CDR2 is FQGNSA. The CDR3 is 15 amino acids. V lost 6 bases and J lost 0, with 12 bases in between. This chain's CDR3 is CASSTTGTSNQPQHF. CDR3 DNA: TGTGCCAGCAGTACAACAGGGACTAGCAATCAGCCCCAGCATTTT.

The chain links TRBV4-2 to TRBJ1-2; no reliable D call. CDR3 length equals 18 residues. Per germline, CDR1 LGHNA and CDR2 YNFKEQ. Trimming took off 1 base at V and 2 bases at J, with 20 bases between the two ends. CDR3 nucleotides: TGTGCCAGCAGCCAAGTATATCATACCGGCGAGGAAAACTATGGCTACACCTTC. Protein product: CASSQVYHTGEENYGYTF.